This T cell receptor beta chain appears in the sequencing data of a study of shared clonotypes between healthy human individuals. General observations from the study: Estimated clonotype richness was generally higher in naive than memory subsets. Non-shared clonotypes had lower generation probabilities than those shared by all four donors. Approximately 5.4% of naive CD4 clonotypes were common to a handful of donors.

Looked up from germline, CDR1 is SGHTA and CDR2 is FQGNSA. This CDR3 contains 15 residues. V lost 4 bases and J lost 1; bases outside the gene matches: 3. As regards this clone: Its cognate antigen is unknown. Other DNA variants within this sample encode the same CDR3.

Measured with immunoSEQ multiplex PCR; TCRdb has only the in-frame clones, and not every one. The table records over a million clones, about 80% of them present only once. The sample consisted of memory CD4+ T cells from PBMCs. Subset in this sample: CD45RA-negative fraction. The sequence was obtained from a man aged 18 to 30 in good health. Some clones in this sample may be carry-over from other donors' samples. This rearrangement joins TRBV7-2 to TRBJ2-3, with 9 positions matching TRBD1. In nucleotides, the CDR3 is TGTGCCAGCAGCTCGTACAGGGGGCGCACAGATACGCAGTATTTT. Amino acid sequence: CASSSYRGRTDTQYF.